A single sample gave rise to the 6 T cell receptor beta chains below, sequenced in a study of T cells in Graves' hyperthyroidism and ophthalmopathy. TCR beta CDR3 region amplification was performed from RNA transcripts. Carried out on the TCR CDR3, a first-round RT-PCR used the HTBI primer set. TCRdb independently ran MiXCR on the multiplex PCR reads; one entry per CDR3 protein. The sample includes roughly 350,000 distinct CDR3 sequences, approximately 15% seen only once; the top ten take less than 20%. The source material was blood. The receptor set was obtained from a woman aged 25 to 39 with Graves' ophthalmopathy.

At least ten counts were recorded for this clonotype. The J gene is TRBJ1-2, the V gene TRBV7-6; D unresolved. CDR1 SGHVS and CDR2 FNYEAQ come from the germline V gene. CDR3 length equals 13 residues. Deletions cut 1 base from V and 4 bases from J, with 7 bases between. The CDR3 is CASSLEGAYGYTF. The DNA for the CDR3 is TGTGCCAGCAGCTTAGAGGGCGCCTATGGCTACACCTTC.

This clonotype has only a few counts. This is likely a read error, given that the CDR3 carries no conserved phenylalanine or tryptophan at its end. The V and J genes are TRBV6-2 or TRBV6-3 and TRBJ1-5; tentative D call: TRBD1 (6 bases). In germline, CDR1 is MNHEY, CDR2 SVGEGT. The CDR3 has 14 amino acids. Trimming removed 6 bases at V and 6 bases at J, with 15 bases between. The CDR3 nucleotides read TGTGCCAGCAGCTATACAGGGAGCGGTCAGCCCCAGCATCTT. Its protein is CASSYTGSGQPQHL.

The chain links TRBV28 to TRBJ1-3, with 8 nucleotides matching TRBD1. V lost 11 bases and J lost 2; bases outside the gene matches: 8. The CDR3 has 14 residues. From germline, CDR1 is MDHEN and CDR2 SYDVKM. Here the CDR3 DNA reads TGTGCCTGTTCCTGGACAGGGACTGGAAACACCATATATTTT. As protein: CACSWTGTGNTIYF. Full variable domain (remainder filled in from reference TRBV28 and TRBJ1-3): DVKVTQSSRYLVKRTGEKVFLECVQDMDHENMFWYRQDPGLGLRLIYFSYDVKMKEKGDIPEGYSVSREKKERFSLILESASTNQTSMYLCACSWTGTGNTIYFGEGSWLTVV.

Regarding this clonotype: With a much larger clone just one base away, this may be a read error. The chain has TRBV10-3 and TRBJ1-2; 9 bases fit TRBD1. The CDR3 is 15 amino acids. Germline lookup yields CDR1 ENHRY and CDR2 SYGVKD. The CDR3 sequence is CVISEGTGPNGGYTF. CDR3 nucleotide sequence: TGTGTCATCAGTGAGGGGACAGGGCCAAATGGCGGCTACACCTTC.

This clonotype was found a few times. The DNA of the CDR3 is TGTGCCAGCAGCGTAGCGGGGGCAGGTTATGGAAACACCATATATTTT. It specifies CASSVAGAGYGNTIYF. The chain has TRBV9 and TRBJ1-3; possibly TRBD1 for D (6 bases). The CDR3 totals 16 residues. Germline-derived CDR1 and CDR2 are SGDLS and YYNGEE. The V and J ends lost 0 bases and 3 bases respectively, with 13 bases between them.

There are many counts of this clonotype. This chain uses TRBV2 with TRBJ2-5; D is undetermined. Trimming pared 5 bases from V and 7 bases from J, leaving 17 bases between. Germline V gene lookup returns CDR1 SNHLY and CDR2 FYNNEI. This CDR3 spans 14 amino acids. In DNA, the CDR3 is TGTGCCAGCAGTTACAGACCCGATCCCGGGACCCAGTACTTC. Amino acids: CASSYRPDPGTQYF.